The next 18 T cell receptor beta chains were all read from a single sample in a study of beta chain features in type 1 diabetes. Study observations and caveats: Type 1 diabetes patients had moderately but significantly shorter TCRB CDR3s in all four CD4+ subsets.

These receptors lack a known antigen. The entirety of the isolated RNA underwent reverse transcription, so expressed TCRB transcripts were sequenced. Repertoires were generated with immunoSEQ multiplex PCR, while TCRdb's copy carries only in-frame clones and drops some. The sample lists some 700,000 clones; under 15% were seen once. Sequencing was performed on naive CD4+ T cells from blood. The receptors were gathered from a man younger than 30 with type 1 diabetes.

This clone has just a few counts. The J gene is TRBJ1-4, the V gene TRBV29-1; D call uncertain. Between the trimmed V and J ends, which lost 1 base and 8 bases, there was a span of 5 bases. The CDR3 totals 11 residues. From germline, CDR1 is SQVTM and CDR2 ANQGSEA. CDR3 DNA sequence: TGCAGCGTTGAAGGCTCGGAAAAACTGTTTTTT. This encodes CSVEGSEKLFF.

In its sample, this clone was seen a few times. The genes are TRBV7-6 and TRBJ1-4; D call uncertain. Per germline, CDR1 SGHVS and CDR2 FNYEAQ. The CDR3 has 20 residues. Trimming removed 1 base from V and 8 bases from J, with 29 bases in between. DNA of the CDR3: TGTGCCAGCAGCTTAGGCTTTGGAGGAGAATCTAGTTTCCGTCGAGAAAAACTGTTTTTT. This translates into CASSLGFGGESSFRREKLFF.

As concerns this clone: At the DNA level, this CDR3 is encoded by other sequences in the same sample as well. This chain links TRBV20-1 with TRBJ1-2, with a possible D match to TRBD1 (5 bases). Germline-derived CDR1 and CDR2 are DFQATT and SNEGSKA (reference sequence). This CDR3 comprises 11 residues. V gave up 5 bases and J gave up 3 bases, with 7 bases separating them. DNA for the CDR3: TGCAGTGCTTCGGGGGACTATGGCTACACCTTC. Amino acid sequence: CSASGDYGYTF.

This clone was counted only a few times. V and J are TRBV6-5 and TRBJ2-1; D not certain. The CDR3 sequence is 15 residues long. Trimming pared 4 bases from V and 0 bases from J, leaving 10 bases between. The germline V gene encodes CDR1 MNHEY and CDR2 SVGAGI. Here the CDR3 DNA reads TGTGCCAGCAGTTTCGAGCGAAGCTCCTACAATGAGCAGTTCTTC. Its translation: CASSFERSSYNEQFF.

This clone turned up a few times. V and J are TRBV30 and TRBJ1-4; the D gene is possibly TRBD1 (6 bases). CDR3 length: 14 amino acids. V was clipped by 4 bases and J by 0 bases, with 9 bases between them. CDR1 and CDR2 (germline): GTSNPN, SVGIG (reference sequence). The DNA of the CDR3 is TGTGCCTGGAAAGGGACATCAACTAATGAAAAACTGTTTTTT. Translating it yields CAWKGTSTNEKLFF.

The chain recombines TRBV2 with TRBJ1-1; 10 bases fit TRBD1. Germline V gives CDR1 SNHLY, CDR2 FYNNEI. Losses at the gene ends were 4 bases for V and 6 bases for J; bases not matched to a gene: 5. CDR3 length: 14 amino acids. The CDR3 nucleotides are TGTGCCAGCAGTGGTCCGGGACAGGGGTCTGAAGCTTTCTTT. As protein: CASSGPGQGSEAFF.

This clone was counted a few times. This sample includes further DNA sequences coding for the same CDR3. The chain has TRBV30 and TRBJ2-5, with TRBD2 matching over 8 bases. In germline, CDR1 is GTSNPN, CDR2 SVGIG (reference sequence). This CDR3 region has 12 residues. Trimming at V came to 2 bases and at J to 4 bases, leaving 0 bases not matched to a gene. For the CDR3, the DNA is TGTGCCTGGAGTCGGGAGGGAGAGACCCAGTACTTC. Translated: CAWSREGETQYF.

The sample holds a few counts of this clone. CDR3 coding DNA: TGTGCCAGCAGCGCATCACGGGACAAGGGTCCCTCTGGCTACACCTTC. Translation: CASSASRDKGPSGYTF. V is TRBV7-2 and J is TRBJ1-2; tentatively, D is TRBD1 (6 bases). The V gene lost 5 bases and the J gene lost 7 bases, with 23 bases spanning the gap. Germline-derived CDR1 and CDR2 are SGHTA and FQGNSA. The CDR3 runs to 16 residues.

The chain uses TRBV30 and TRBJ1-1; the D gene is possibly TRBD1 (5 bases). Trimming removed 0 bases at V and 5 bases at J, with 16 bases between. Germline lookup yields CDR1 GTSNPN and CDR2 SVGIG (reference sequence). The CDR3 contains 15 residues. CDR3 coding DNA: TGTGCCTGGAGTGTAGGGTCAGGGATAATAACTGAAGCTTTCTTT. Translating gives CAWSVGSGIITEAFF.

V gene TRBV7-2 combines with J gene TRBJ1-4; 8 bases line up with TRBD1. V trimming: 4 bases; J trimming: 9 bases; junction bases outside the gene matches: 7. Germline CDR1 reads SGHTA; CDR2 reads FQGNSA. The CDR3 spans 14 residues. The CDR3 reads CASSYGTGSQKLFF. CDR3 in DNA: TGTGCCAGCAGCTATGGGACAGGTTCTCAAAAACTGTTTTTT.

V usage is TRBV28 and J usage is TRBJ1-6, with 9 nucleotides matching TRBD1. This CDR3 is 14 amino acids long. After removal of 7 bases from V and 9 bases from J, the junction contained 7 bases not matched to a gene. The germline V gene encodes CDR1 MDHEN and CDR2 SYDVKM. This CDR3 is CASTLGQGTSPLHF. The CDR3 DNA sequence: TGTGCCAGCACATTAGGACAGGGGACTTCACCCCTCCACTTT.

This clone was detected only a few times. This rearrangement joins TRBV7-7 to TRBJ2-5, with 7 bases identical to TRBD2. V dropped 2 bases and J dropped 2; count of bases not matched to a gene: 5. CDR1 SSHAT and CDR2 FNYEAQ come from the germline V gene (reference sequence). CDR3 length: 15 amino acids. CDR3: CASSLQSGVQETQYF. For the CDR3, the DNA is TGTGCCAGCAGCTTACAGAGCGGGGTTCAAGAGACCCAGTACTTC.

The genes are TRBV9 and TRBJ2-5; D gene ambiguous. This CDR3 contains 13 residues. V lost 3 bases to trimming and J lost 1 base, with 7 bases between them. CDR1 SGDLS and CDR2 YYNGEE come from the germline V gene. CDR3 region: CASSARAQETQYF. CDR3 coding DNA: TGTGCCAGCAGCGCTCGGGCCCAAGAGACCCAGTACTTC.

The V gene is TRBV29-1, the J gene TRBJ1-1; TRBD1 aligns across 7 bases. The germline V gene encodes CDR1 SQVTM and CDR2 ANQGSEA. V was clipped by 2 bases and J by 8 bases; unmatched bases: 2. This CDR3 is built from 11 residues. The CDR3 spells CSVETGVEAFF. The CDR3 region has the DNA TGCAGCGTTGAAACAGGGGTCGAAGCTTTCTTT.

This chain joins TRBV7-9 and TRBJ2-3; no clear D gene. Germline V gene sequence: CDR1 SEHNR, CDR2 FQNEAQ (reference sequence). V dropped 1 base and J dropped 0 bases, with 5 bases sitting between them. The CDR3 runs to 14 residues. This chain's CDR3 is CASSLVFSTDTQYF. CDR3 DNA: TGTGCCAGCAGCTTAGTCTTCAGCACAGATACGCAGTATTTT.

The gene calls are TRBV2 and TRBJ1-2; no clear D gene. The CDR3 consists of 15 residues. V lost 4 bases and J 6 bases, leaving 18 bases between the germline ends. Germline V lookup: CDR1 SNHLY, CDR2 FYNNEI. CDR3 amino acids: CASSVEGATLHGYTF. CDR3 bases: TGTGCCAGCAGTGTTGAGGGAGCGACGTTACATGGCTACACCTTC.

The CDR3 protein is CASSYTGNTEAFF. DNA of the CDR3: TGCGCCAGCAGTTACACAGGGAACACTGAAGCTTTCTTT. This chain links TRBV5-1 with TRBJ1-1; possibly TRBD1 for D (5 bases). Deletions cut 5 bases from V and 1 base from J, with 9 bases between. The CDR3 has 13 residues. Germline lookup yields CDR1 SGHRS and CDR2 YFSETQ.

Remarks on this clone: The sample holds other DNA sequences that translate to the same CDR3. This sequence joins TRBV7-3 and TRBJ1-1; D is possibly TRBD1 (5 bases). The CDR3 sequence is 13 residues long. From germline, CDR1 is SGHTA and CDR2 FQGTGA. The germline V and J ends were trimmed by 5 bases and 1 base, with 8 bases remaining between them. The CDR3 nucleotides read TGTGCCAGCAGCCGCGACAGGAACACTGAAGCTTTCTTT. The encoded protein is CASSRDRNTEAFF.